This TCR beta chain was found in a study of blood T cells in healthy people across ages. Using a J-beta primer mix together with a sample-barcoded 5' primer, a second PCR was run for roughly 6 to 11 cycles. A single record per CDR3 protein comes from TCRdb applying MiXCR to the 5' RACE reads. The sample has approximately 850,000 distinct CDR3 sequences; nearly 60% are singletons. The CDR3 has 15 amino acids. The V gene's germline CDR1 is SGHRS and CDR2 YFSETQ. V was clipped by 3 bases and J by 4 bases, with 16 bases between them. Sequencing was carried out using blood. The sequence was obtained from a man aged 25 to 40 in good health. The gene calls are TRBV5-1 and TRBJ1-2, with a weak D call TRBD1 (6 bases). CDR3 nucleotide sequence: TGCGCCAGCAGCTACTCGGGGGGCTGGTCCTATGGCTACACCTTC. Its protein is CASSYSGGWSYGYTF.